The rows below give T cell receptor beta chains drawn from one sample of a study of shared clonotypes between healthy human individuals. Here immunoSEQ multiplex PCR was the method, and the copy in TCRdb shows in-frame clones only, minus some. This repertoire shows about 2.1 million clones, around 93% found once; its top ten account for under 2%. The sequencing sample was made of naive CD8+ T cells from PBMCs. These receptors were obtained from a man aged 18 to 35 in good health. Some clones in this sample may be carry-over from other donors' samples. Each CDR3 is given with its conserved first and last residue. A D gene is named only where the DNA matches it firmly. Part of the rows lack a size; the others show once, few, many or a class for expanded clones.

TGTGCCAGCAGTGGGAGAGGGGGCTTTGGAAACACCATATATTTT	CASSGRGGFGNTIYF	TRBV2	.	TRBJ1-3	TRBD1
TGCGCCCTACCCTCAAGCGGGACTTTGGGTCAGTTCTTC	CALPSSGTLGQFF	TRBV10-1	once	TRBJ2-1	TRBD2
TGTGCCAGCAGTTTTCCTAGCGGAGACACCGGGGAGCTGTTTTTT	CASSFPSGDTGELFF	TRBV28	.	TRBJ2-2	TRBD2
TGTGCCAGTAGTGAGACAAACTACGAGCAGTACTTC	CASSETNYEQYF	TRBV19	once	TRBJ2-7	.
TGTGCCAGCAGCCTGGTCAGGACAGTACCTAACGAGCAGTACTTC	CASSLVRTVPNEQYF	TRBV5-8	.	TRBJ2-7	.
TGTGCCAGCAGTTTAGTGGCCGGCAATCAGCCCCAGCATTTT	CASSLVAGNQPQHF	TRBV27	.	TRBJ1-5	.
TGTGCCAGCAGTTTAGGGCCGGGACTAGCGGGGACCTACGAGCAGTACTTC	CASSLGPGLAGTYEQYF	TRBV28	.	TRBJ2-7	TRBD2
TGTGCCAGCAGTCCGCGGACAGGGGACGAGCAGTACTTC	CASSPRTGDEQYF	TRBV27	few	TRBJ2-7	TRBD1
TGCGCCAGCAGCGTGGGACAGGGGGCCCTCAACACTGAAGCTTTCTTT	CASSVGQGALNTEAFF	TRBV5-1	.	TRBJ1-1	TRBD1
TGTGCCACCAGCAGCGCCCGGGGCGGGAACTACGAGCAGTACTTC	CATSSARGGNYEQYF	TRBV15	.	TRBJ2-7	.
TGTGCCAGTAGTCCGGGACCGAGCTCTGGAAACACCATATATTTT	CASSPGPSSGNTIYF	TRBV19	.	TRBJ1-3	.
TGTGCCAGCAGCCAAGTGGGGGTCACTGAAGCTTTCTTT	CASSQVGVTEAFF	TRBV4-2	.	TRBJ1-1	.
TGTGCCAGCAGCCAGGCGTCCCCAACTAATGAAAAACTGTTTTTT	CASSQASPTNEKLFF	TRBV7-9	once	TRBJ1-4	.
TGTGCCAGCCCCTCGTACGGGGAGCTGTTTTTT	CASPSYGELFF	TRBV6-1	.	TRBJ2-2	.
TGTGCCAGCAGTGGGGACGTGCCATCTCAGGGGGACACTGAAGCTTTCTTT	CASSGDVPSQGDTEAFF	TRBV6-4	.	TRBJ1-1	TRBD1
TGTGCCAGCAGCGGCAGGGGGGGGCTATCCAATGAGCAGTTCTTC	CASSGRGGLSNEQFF	TRBV7-8	.	TRBJ2-1	.
TGTGCCAGTAGTATTTGGGGGAATAGCAATCAGCCCCAGCATTTT	CASSIWGNSNQPQHF	TRBV19	.	TRBJ1-5	.
TGTGCCGGAACCTCCGGGACTAGCGGGAGGGCCGTCGGTGAGCAGTTCTTC	CAGTSGTSGRAVGEQFF	TRBV7-9	.	TRBJ2-1	TRBD2
TGTGCCAGCAGTTTATCGGGCTACTCCTACGAGCAGTACTTC	CASSLSGYSYEQYF	TRBV27	once	TRBJ2-7	.
TGTGCCAGCAGTTCCTCCGGTTGGGATCTTATGTACAATGAGCAGTTCTTC	CASSSSGWDLMYNEQFF	TRBV27	.	TRBJ2-1	.
TGTGCCAGCAGCGTGGGATCCCACAGGGACCCCTCGGACGAGCAGTACTTC	CASSVGSHRDPSDEQYF	TRBV9	.	TRBJ2-7	.
TGTGCCAGCAGCTGGGACAGGGGGTCTCGTGAGCAGTTCTTC	CASSWDRGSREQFF	TRBV5-6	.	TRBJ2-1	TRBD1
TGTGCCAGCAGCTCATCCTTACAGGGGGATTTCAATGAGCAGTTCTTC	CASSSSLQGDFNEQFF	TRBV7-9	.	TRBJ2-1	TRBD1
TGTGCCACCAACCCTAGGGGGAGAGGGGACGAGCAGTACTTC	CATNPRGRGDEQYF	TRBV27	.	TRBJ2-7	.
TGTGCCAGCAGCCGAAACACAGATACGCAGTATTTT	CASSRNTDTQYF	TRBV11-2	.	TRBJ2-3	.
TGTGCCTGGAGTGACGGGGGGGACTATGGCTACACCTTC	CAWSDGGDYGYTF	TRBV30	few	TRBJ1-2	.
TGCAGCGTAGACCTGGGTCTATTCTATGGCTACACCTTC	CSVDLGLFYGYTF	TRBV29-1	.	TRBJ1-2	.
TGTGCCAGCAGCCAGCTGGGATTTAACTATGGCTACACCTTC	CASSQLGFNYGYTF	TRBV14	.	TRBJ1-2	.
TGTGCCAGCAGCTTATCACAGGGGAGGACTGAAGCTTTCTTT	CASSLSQGRTEAFF	TRBV7-9	.	TRBJ1-1	TRBD1
TGTGCCAGCAGCGGAAGAGGGCAGGGGGCGAGAGGAACTAATGAAAAACTGTTTTTT	CASSGRGQGARGTNEKLFF	TRBV9	.	TRBJ1-4	TRBD1
TGCGCCAGCAGGGAGGGCCGGGGAAACACCGGGGAGCTGTTTTTT	CASREGRGNTGELFF	TRBV5-1	.	TRBJ2-2	.
TGTGCCAGCAGCGGAAGTAGAGAGCACGGTCTCAGGAACACTGAAGCTTTCTTT	CASSGSREHGLRNTEAFF	TRBV9	.	TRBJ1-1	.
TGCGCCAGCAGCCAAGAAAGGCTTCACTACGAGCAGTACTTC	CASSQERLHYEQYF	TRBV4-3	.	TRBJ2-7	.